The next 3 T cell receptor beta chains were all read from a single sample in a study of blood T cell repertoires in COVID-19. TCRdb's copy holds only in-frame clones and misses some; the assay was immunoSEQ multiplex PCR. Of 300,000 to 350,000 clones listed, approximately 91% are singletons. The sequencing sample was made of PBMCs or T cells enriched from blood (not recorded which). These receptors were taken from a woman in her twenties or thirties who had been exposed to COVID-19.

V is TRBV5-4 and J is TRBJ2-3, with D possibly being TRBD2 (5 bases). There are 14 residues in the CDR3. The germline CDR1 and CDR2 sequences are SGHNT and YYREEE (reference sequence). With 4 bases removed from V and 0 bases from J, the gap between germline ends came to 9 bases. Here the CDR3 reads CASSLDFSTDTQYF. The DNA of the CDR3 is TGTGCCAGCAGCCTGGACTTCAGCACAGATACGCAGTATTTT.

This rearrangement joins TRBV10-3 to TRBJ1-1; 7 nucleotides match TRBD1. Germline V gene lookup returns CDR1 ENHRY and CDR2 SYGVKD. This CDR3 is built from 13 residues. With 11 bases clipped from V and 1 base from J, the junction kept 7 bases outside the gene matches. The CDR3 spells CAVTGKQNTEAFF. The CDR3 DNA reads TGTGCCGTGACAGGGAAACAGAACACTGAAGCTTTCTTT.

The J gene is TRBJ2-3, the V gene TRBV7-2; 9 nucleotides match TRBD2. This CDR3 has 15 amino acids. The ends lost 5 bases at V and 2 bases at J; junction bases unmatched: 5. Germline CDR1 and CDR2: SGHTA and FQGNSA. The CDR3 sequence: CASSPGGLATDTQYF. DNA for the CDR3: TGTGCCAGCAGCCCGGGGGGACTAGCCACAGATACGCAGTATTTT. The full variable domain, its missing parts supplied by reference TRBV7-2 and TRBJ2-3, is GAGVSQSPSNKVTEKGKDVELRCDPISGHTALYWYRQSLGQGLEFLIYFQGNSAPDKSGLPSDRFSAERTGGSVSTLTIQRTQQEDSAVYLCASSPGGLATDTQYFGPGTRLTVL.